These T cell receptor beta chains were read from a single sample in a study of T cells in Graves' hyperthyroidism and ophthalmopathy. TCRdb called the multiplex PCR reads again in MiXCR, with one record for every CDR3 protein. The sample includes 350,000 to 400,000 distinct CDR3 sequences, more than 13% of them seen just once. The specimen was blood. These receptors came from a woman in her twenties or thirties with Graves' hyperthyroidism. CDR3s include the opening cysteine and the closing phenylalanine or tryptophan. The D gene is left open where the match is weak. The size of a clone is reported for some rows only, either as once, few or many, or as a class for expanded clones.

clone_size	d_call	v_call	j_call	cdr3_nt	cdr3_aa
few	NA	TRBV7-9	TRBJ2-7	TGTGCCAGCAGCTTAGGTGGCGCGGGACCTGTGCAGTACTTC	CASSLGGAGPVQYF
many	NA	TRBV19	TRBJ2-1	TGTGCCAGTAGTACCTCCGGGACGATCAGCAATGAGCAGTTCTTC	CASSTSGTISNEQFF
many	NA	TRBV7-3	TRBJ2-2	TGTGCCAGCAGCTTAACACACACCGGGGAGCTGTTTTTT	CASSLTHTGELFF
many	NA	TRBV6-1	TRBJ2-1	TGTGCCAGCAGTTATCCCCAATCGGGGAACAATGAGCAGTTCTTC	CASSYPQSGNNEQFF
many	TRBD2	TRBV10-3	TRBJ2-1	TGTGCCATCAAACCGACTAGCGGGATTGGCAATGAGCAGTTCTTC	CAIKPTSGIGNEQFF
NA	TRBD2	TRBV6-1	TRBJ2-7	TGTGCCAGCAGCCTAGGGCGGGAGTTGAACGAGCAGTACTTC	CASSLGRELNEQYF
NA	NA	TRBV7-2	TRBJ1-2	TGTGCCAGCAGCTTGGATCGACTTCCTTATGGCTACACCTTC	CASSLDRLPYGYTF
many	TRBD1	TRBV19	TRBJ2-3	TGTGCCACCAAAAACGGACAGGGGAGAGCAGATACGCAGTATTTT	CATKNGQGRADTQYF
many	TRBD1	TRBV12-3/TRBV12-4	TRBJ1-5	TGTGCCAGCACCAAGACAGGGATCAATCAGCCCCAGCATTTT	CASTKTGINQPQHF
many	NA	TRBV28	TRBJ2-1	TGTGCCAGCAGGCGGAGGGAAAATGAGCAGTTCTTC	CASRRRENEQFF
NA	NA	TRBV20-1	TRBJ1-2	TGCAGTGCACCGGACAGCCCCAACTACACCTTC	CSAPDSPNYTF
many	TRBD1	TRBV24-1	TRBJ2-7	TGTGCCACCAGTGATCCCAACAGGGGCACCTACGAGCAGTACTTC	CATSDPNRGTYEQYF
few	NA	TRBV3-1	TRBJ2-1	TGTGCCAGCAGCCAAGATTTTACTAGCAGGGGTGAGCAGTTCTTC	CASSQDFTSRGEQFF
many	TRBD2	TRBV25-1	TRBJ2-5	TGTGCCAGCAGTGAAACTAGCGGGAGATTTGCGGAGACCCAGTACTTC	CASSETSGRFAETQYF
NA	NA	TRBV29-1	TRBJ1-5	TGCAGCGTTGGGCACAATAATCAGCCCCAGCATTTT	CSVGHNNQPQHF
NA	TRBD1	TRBV10-3	TRBJ1-1	TGTGCCATCATTTTGGTAACAGGGGGCTCGAGAGGGGTGAACACTGAAGCTTTCTTT	CAIILVTGGSRGVNTEAFF
many	NA	TRBV2	TRBJ1-5	TGTGCCAGCAGTGCGACAGATAGCAATCAGCCCCAGCATTTT	CASSATDSNQPQHF
many	NA	TRBV18	TRBJ1-5	TGTGCCAGCTCACCAGCGAAAAATCAGCCCCAGCATTTT	CASSPAKNQPQHF
few	NA	TRBV2	TRBJ2-1	TGTGCCAGCAGGCCAGGGGGGGGAAATGAGCAGTTCTTC	CASRPGGGNEQFF
NA	NA	TRBV20-1	TRBJ1-2	TGCAGTGCACTGAAACCGGGCAACTATGGCTACACCTTC	CSALKPGNYGYTF
few	TRBD1	TRBV6-1	TRBJ1-3	TGTGCCAGCAGTGCACGACAGGGGACCTCTGGAAACACCATATATTTT	CASSARQGTSGNTIYF
many	NA	TRBV11-2	TRBJ1-1	TGTGCCAGCAGCTTAGGAGGTGTCCTGAACACTGAAGCTTTCTTT	CASSLGGVLNTEAFF
many	NA	TRBV12-3/TRBV12-4	TRBJ2-7	TGTGCCAGCAGCTCCCCTTTAACAAGCTCCTACGAGCAGTACTTC	CASSSPLTSSYEQYF
NA	NA	TRBV7-2	TRBJ2-7	TGTGCCAGCAGCCCTCTCTCGTGGGGGGCCGAAGCCTACGAGCAGTACTTC	CASSPLSWGAEAYEQYF
few	NA	TRBV4-1	TRBJ2-7	TGCGCCAGCAGCCAAGGTGGAGGAAGAGGGAGGTACGAGCAGTACTTC	CASSQGGGRGRYEQYF
few	NA	TRBV7-8	TRBJ1-2	TGTGCCAGCAGCTTAGATCTACTAATCGGCGGCTATGGCTACACCTTC	CASSLDLLIGGYGYTF
few	NA	TRBV6-9	TRBJ1-4	TGTGCCAGCAGTTATTCGGGACGGTTGAAGCAGCTCTCTAATGAAAAACTGTTTTTT	CASSYSGRLKQLSNEKLFF
many	NA	TRBV7-2	TRBJ2-1	TGTGCCAGCAGCCCACTAGGTAACTCCTACAATGAGCAGTTCTTC	CASSPLGNSYNEQFF
few	NA	TRBV6-1	TRBJ1-1	TGTGCCAGCAATCTCATGCGAGCTGAAGCTTTCTTT	CASNLMRAEAFF
few	NA	TRBV5-1	TRBJ2-3	TGCGCCAGCAGTCGAGGGGGACCGGAAGATACGCAGTATTTT	CASSRGGPEDTQYF
few	TRBD1	TRBV6-1	TRBJ1-4	TGTGCCAGCAGGTCGACAGGGGTCCCTAATGAAAAACTGTTTTTT	CASRSTGVPNEKLFF